This passage covers 5 T cell receptor beta chains from one sample sequenced in a study of cytomegalovirus exposure and HLA in healthy donors. The PCR employed 60 Vbeta primers together with 13 Jbeta primers. Using immunoSEQ multiplex PCR, the repertoire was profiled, and TCRdb retains in-frame clones only, with some absent. The table lists under 100,000 clones, about 76% of them singletons. Material: PBMCs. The source is a human donor in good health.

V and J are TRBV5-1 and TRBJ2-7; 8 positions agree with TRBD1. V was clipped by 3 bases and J by 5 bases; unmatched bases: 10. The CDR3 is 15 residues long. Germline assignment: CDR1 SGHRS and CDR2 YFSETQ. The CDR3 loop is CASSSSDRVSNEQYF. The CDR3 DNA sequence: TGCGCCAGCAGCTCCTCGGACAGGGTATCTAACGAGCAGTACTTC.

This chain uses TRBV19 with TRBJ1-5; 8 positions agree with TRBD1. The CDR3 runs 15 residues. V shed 3 bases, J shed 0 bases, and the junction held 1 base outside the gene matches. Germline CDR1 LNHDA, CDR2 SQIVND (reference sequence). CDR3 region: CASSIDRGSNQPQHF. CDR3 nucleotide sequence: TGTGCCAGTAGTATTGACAGGGGTAGCAATCAGCCCCAGCATTTT. The full variable domain, completed using reference TRBV19 and TRBJ1-5, is DGGITQSPKYLFRKEGQNVTLSCEQNLNHDAMYWYRQDPGQGLRLIYYSQIVNDFQKGDIAEGYSVSREKKESFPLTVTSAQKNPTAFYLCASSIDRGSNQPQHFGDGTRLSIL.

This chain joins TRBV12-5 and TRBJ1-5; tentative D call: TRBD1 (5 bases). The CDR3 loop spans 16 amino acids. With 3 bases removed from V and 2 bases from J, the gap between germline ends came to 14 bases. Per the germline V gene, CDR1 is LGHNT and CDR2 is FRNRAP. Written as DNA, the CDR3 is TGTGCTAGTGGTTTAAATCAGGGAGGCGGCAATCAGCCCCAGCATTTT. It translates to CASGLNQGGGNQPQHF.

The rearrangement joins TRBV29-1 to TRBJ1-2; a weak D match, TRBD1 (5 bases). The CDR3 is 13 residues long. CDR1 is SQVTM and CDR2 is ANQGSEA in the germline V gene. Trimming stripped 7 bases from V and 4 bases from J, with 16 bases between. In nucleotides, the CDR3 is TGCAGCGCCGAAGGGGCAGGCGTCTATGGCTACACCTTC. Its protein is CSAEGAGVYGYTF. Filled out from reference TRBV29-1 and TRBJ1-2, the complete variable domain reads SAVISQKPSRDICQRGTSLTIQCQVDSQVTMMFWYRQQPGQSLTLIATANQGSEATYESGFVIDKFPISRPNLTFSTLTVSNMSPEDSSIYLCSAEGAGVYGYTFGSGTRLTVV.

This clone was detected only once. The V call is TRBV11-2, the J call TRBJ2-7; maybe TRBD2 (5 bases). The germline gives CDR1 SGHAT, CDR2 FQNNGV. CDR3 size: 15 residues. V was pared by 3 bases and J by 5 bases, with 17 bases between. The chain's CDR3 is CASSFPGEFSHEQYF. The CDR3, as DNA: TGTGCCAGCAGCTTCCCTGGGGAGTTTTCCCACGAGCAGTACTTC.